The 13 T cell receptor beta chains below were found in one sample sequenced in a study of T cells in narcolepsy. Sequencing used immunoSEQ multiplex PCR; TCRdb keeps in-frame clones, though not all of them. Among approximately 26,000 clones listed, 70% to 85% were seen once. The sample taken for sequencing was memory (CD45RA-) CD4+ T cells from blood. The origin of the receptors is a human donor in good health.

This clone was observed a few times. The rearrangement uses TRBV30 and TRBJ2-3; TRBD2 agrees at 8 bases. The CDR3 has 15 residues. V was pared by 0 bases and J by 5 bases, with 7 bases of the junction left unmatched. Germline-derived CDR1 and CDR2 are GTSNPN and SVGIG (reference sequence). The chain's CDR3 is CAWSVIAGTQDTQYF. CDR3 sequence (DNA): TGTGCCTGGAGTGTAATAGCGGGAACTCAAGATACGCAGTATTTT.

V is TRBV6-1 and J is TRBJ1-5, with D possibly being TRBD1 (5 bases). This CDR3 has 12 residues. Germline values: CDR1 MNHNS, CDR2 SASEGT. The V end lost 8 bases, the J end lost 3 bases, and 8 bases lay between the germline ends. As DNA, the CDR3 is TGTGCCAGCGGGGCGCCCAATCAGCCCCAGCATTTT. Amino acids: CASGAPNQPQHF.

The rearrangement uses TRBV11-3 and TRBJ2-2, with D tentatively TRBD1 (6 bases). Germline loops: CDR1 SGHNT, CDR2 YENEEA. The CDR3 totals 14 residues. V was trimmed by 3 bases and J by 6 bases, leaving 11 bases between them. The CDR3 bases are TGTGCCAGCAGCTTGGGGTACAGGGCCGGGGAGCTGTTTTTT. Protein product: CASSLGYRAGELFF.

A few counts support this clone. The V and J genes are TRBV28 and TRBJ2-7, with D unresolved. V was pared by 2 bases and J by 2 bases, with 7 bases between. The CDR3 is made up of 13 amino acids. The germline V gene encodes CDR1 MDHEN and CDR2 SYDVKM. The chain's CDR3 is CASSLPPPYEQYF. In DNA, the CDR3 is TGTGCCAGCAGTTTACCGCCCCCCTACGAGCAGTACTTC. Using reference TRBV28 and TRBJ2-7 for the parts outside the CDR3, the full variable domain is DVKVTQSSRYLVKRTGEKVFLECVQDMDHENMFWYRQDPGLGLRLIYFSYDVKMKEKGDIPEGYSVSREKKERFSLILESASTNQTSMYLCASSLPPPYEQYFGPGTRLTVT.

This chain uses TRBV7-2 with TRBJ1-1; a weak D match, TRBD1 (5 bases). Between the trimmed V and J ends, which lost 7 bases and 1 base, there was a span of 13 bases. The germline V gene encodes CDR1 SGHTA and CDR2 FQGNSA. There are 14 residues in the CDR3. CDR3 in amino acids: CASTPEGPNTEAFF. DNA of the CDR3: TGTGCCAGCACCCCGGAGGGGCCGAACACTGAAGCTTTCTTT.

The J gene is TRBJ1-1, the V gene TRBV28; the D is unclear. Trimming cost V 5 bases and J 1 base, with 11 bases left between them. The CDR3 length is 14 residues. Germline lookup yields CDR1 MDHEN and CDR2 SYDVKM. For the CDR3, the DNA is TGTGCCAGCAGTCCCTTACCACCGAACACTGAAGCTTTCTTT. Translation gives CASSPLPPNTEAFF.

The gene calls are TRBV5-4 and TRBJ2-5; D gene uncertain. Trimming shortened V by 5 bases and J by 2 bases, and 13 bases separated the two germline ends. The CDR3 contains 14 residues. Germline V CDR1 and CDR2: SGHNT, YYREEE (reference sequence). This CDR3 reads CASSPTWGQETQYF. CDR3 bases: TGTGCCAGCAGTCCCACCTGGGGACAAGAGACCCAGTACTTC.

The J gene is TRBJ2-7, the V gene TRBV7-8, with 7 bases aligning to TRBD1. The CDR3 is 15 amino acids. CDR1 and CDR2 (germline): SGHVS, FQNEAQ. V lost 5 bases to trimming and J lost 2 bases; unmatched junction nucleotides: 9. The CDR3 loop is CASSPGQVTPYEQYF. In DNA, the CDR3 is TGTGCCAGCAGCCCAGGACAGGTCACTCCCTACGAGCAGTACTTC.

J is TRBJ2-7 and V is TRBV5-1; D gene ambiguous. The CDR3 sequence is 12 residues long. V lost 3 bases, J lost 2 bases, and 6 bases lay in between. The V gene's germline CDR1 is SGHRS and CDR2 YFSETQ. CDR3 nucleotides: TGCGCCAGCAGCTCGATTGCCTACGAGCAGTACTTC. Its translation is CASSSIAYEQYF.

The rearrangement links TRBV5-1 to TRBJ1-2; maybe TRBD1 (6 bases). The CDR3 has 15 residues. Trimming removed 0 bases from V and 8 bases from J, with 17 bases in between. The germline V gene encodes CDR1 SGHRS and CDR2 YFSETQ. CDR3 in DNA: TGCGCCAGCAGCTTGGGGACAGAAAAGGGATTCGGCTACACCTTC. Translating gives CASSLGTEKGFGYTF.

The gene calls are TRBV28 and TRBJ2-4; maybe TRBD2 (6 bases). Deletions cut 7 bases from V and 8 bases from J, with 18 bases between. The CDR3 is 14 amino acids. Germline CDR1 reads MDHEN; CDR2 reads SYDVKM. The CDR3 spells CASNIARESDIQYF. The CDR3 bases are TGTGCCAGCAACATAGCTCGGGAGTCGGACATTCAGTACTTC. Using reference TRBV28 and TRBJ2-4 for the parts outside the CDR3, the full variable domain is DVKVTQSSRYLVKRTGEKVFLECVQDMDHENMFWYRQDPGLGLRLIYFSYDVKMKEKGDIPEGYSVSREKKERFSLILESASTNQTSMYLCASNIARESDIQYFGAGTRLSVL.

The J gene is TRBJ2-3, the V gene TRBV7-6; 12 nucleotides agree with TRBD2. The germline V gene has CDR1 SGHVS and CDR2 FNYEAQ. This CDR3 region has 17 residues. V shed 2 bases and J 2 bases; nucleotides not matched to a gene: 5. The CDR3 here is CASSLTSGGLSTDTQYF. The CDR3 nucleotides read TGTGCCAGCAGCTTAACTAGCGGGGGGTTATCCACAGATACGCAGTATTTT.

The rearrangement uses TRBV6-6 and TRBJ2-1; D not certain. Germline V CDR1 and CDR2: MNHNY, SVGAGI (reference sequence). The CDR3 extends over 13 amino acids. The V end was cut by 2 bases, the J end by 5 bases, with 7 bases between. The CDR3 nucleotides read TGTGCCAGCAGTTACCGGGCGGACAATGAGCAGTTCTTC. This sequence encodes CASSYRADNEQFF.